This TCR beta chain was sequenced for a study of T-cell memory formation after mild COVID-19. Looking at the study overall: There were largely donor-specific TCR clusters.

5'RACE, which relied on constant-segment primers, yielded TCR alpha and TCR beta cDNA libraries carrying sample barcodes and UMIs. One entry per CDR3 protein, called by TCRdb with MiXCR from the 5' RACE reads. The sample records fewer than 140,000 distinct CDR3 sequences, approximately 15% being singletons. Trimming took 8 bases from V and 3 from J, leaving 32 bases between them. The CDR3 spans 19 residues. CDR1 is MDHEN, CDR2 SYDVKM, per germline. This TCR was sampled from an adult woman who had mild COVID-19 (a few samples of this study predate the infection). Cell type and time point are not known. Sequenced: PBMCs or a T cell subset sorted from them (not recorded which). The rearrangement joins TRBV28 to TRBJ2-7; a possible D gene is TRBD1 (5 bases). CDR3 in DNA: TGTGCCAGCGAAGTCGTGGTGGGTGGACGAACAGGACGCCTCTACGAGCAGTACTTC. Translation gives CASEVVVGGRTGRLYEQYF.